Below are 11 T cell receptor beta chains sequenced from a single sample in a study of cytomegalovirus exposure and HLA in healthy donors. Primers for the PCR totalled 60 Vbeta and 13 Jbeta. Libraries were prepared by immunoSEQ multiplex PCR; TCRdb keeps only in-frame clonotypes and omits some of them. Of about 45,000 clones listed, approximately 78% are singletons. The material sequenced was PBMCs. These receptors were obtained from a woman aged 25-40 years in good health and CMV-seronegative.

The chain is built from TRBV10-3 and TRBJ2-5; a possible D gene is TRBD2 (5 bases). The J call is doubtful: the DNA matches TRBJ2-7 better. The CDR3 covers 15 residues. Germline assignment: CDR1 ENHRY and CDR2 SYGVKD. CDR3 region: CAISESRTAGNEQYF. The CDR3 DNA sequence: TGTGCCATCAGTGAGTCCCGGACGGCGGGTAACGAGCAGTACTTC.

The chain employs TRBV18 and TRBJ2-7, with a tentative D call TRBD1 (6 bases). Germline V gene sequence: CDR1 KGHSH, CDR2 LQKENI. Trimming cost V 3 bases and J 0 bases, with 9 bases left between them. This CDR3 contains 14 residues. CDR3 sequence reads: CASSPGADSYEQYF. Written as DNA, the CDR3 is TGTGCCAGCTCACCGGGGGCCGACTCCTACGAGCAGTACTTC.

The genes are TRBV5-1 and TRBJ2-7, with 13 bases fitting TRBD2. The CDR3 length is 15 residues. Germline loops: CDR1 SGHRS, CDR2 YFSETQ. Trimming took 0 bases from V and 6 from J; bases not matched to a gene: 3. CDR3 coding DNA: TGCGCCAGCAGCTTGGATCGACTAGCGGGAGGCGAGCAGTACTTC. It encodes CASSLDRLAGGEQYF.

The chain couples TRBV10-3 to TRBJ2-5, with a possible D match to TRBD2 (5 bases). V dropped 4 bases and J dropped 2 bases, with 11 bases sitting between them. The CDR3 runs to 14 residues. Germline V gives CDR1 ENHRY, CDR2 SYGVKD. The CDR3 bases are TGTGCCATCAGTGGCAGTCGCGGGCAAGAGACCCAGTACTTC. Protein product: CAISGSRGQETQYF.

This chain links TRBV10-1 with TRBJ2-7; 7 nucleotides agree with TRBD2. The germline gives CDR1 WNHNN, CDR2 SYGVQD (reference sequence). This CDR3 is 12 amino acids long. J was trimmed by 12 bases and V by 0 bases; bases with no gene match: 5. CDR3 bases: TGCGCCAGCAGTGAGTCAAGCGGGGTGGCGTACTTC. It encodes CASSESSGVAYF.

V is TRBV7-9 and J is TRBJ1-1, with 9 positions matching TRBD1. The germline V gene has CDR1 SEHNR and CDR2 FQNEAQ (reference sequence). The V gene end was trimmed by 0 bases and the J gene end by 4 bases; junction bases not matched to a gene: 3. This CDR3 region has 15 residues. The CDR3 region is CASSLALGQGTEAFF. CDR3 DNA: TGTGCCAGCAGCTTAGCGTTGGGACAGGGCACTGAAGCTTTCTTT. Drawing the rest from reference TRBV7-9 and TRBJ1-1, the complete variable domain is DTGVSQNPRHKITKRGQNVTFRCDPISEHNRLYWYRQTLGQGPEFLTYFQNEAQLEKSRLLSDRFSAERPKGSFSTLEIQRTEQGDSAMYLCASSLALGQGTEAFFGQGTRLTVV.

This chain links TRBV29-1 with TRBJ2-5; D gene unclear. Gene TRBJ2-7 matches the end of the DNA better, so the J call may be wrong. The CDR3 is made up of 13 amino acids. Germline V gene data show CDR1 as SQVTM and CDR2 as ANQGSEA. CDR3 residues: CSVVDVGVYEQYF. CDR3 DNA: TGCAGCGTTGTAGATGTTGGAGTTTACGAGCAGTACTTC.

The V call is TRBV6-5, the J call TRBJ2-2; D is unclear. CDR3 size: 14 residues. Trimming cost V 7 bases and J 7 bases, with 16 bases left between them. CDR1 is MNHEY and CDR2 is SVGAGI in the germline V gene. The DNA of the CDR3 is TGTGCCAGCAACCGAAATAGCCATGGCGGGGAGCTGTTTTTT. The encoded protein is CASNRNSHGGELFF.

This clone has only one observation. The rearrangement links TRBV7-7 to TRBJ2-3; 8 bases match TRBD2. This CDR3 has 13 amino acids. Trimming removed 4 bases from V and 6 bases from J; junction bases left unmatched: 3. Germline V gene data show CDR1 as SSHAT and CDR2 as FNYEAQ (reference sequence). Here the CDR3 reads CASSWGGGDTQYF. In DNA, the CDR3 is TGTGCCAGCAGCTGGGGCGGGGGGGATACGCAGTATTTT.

This chain joins TRBV11-2 and TRBJ2-5, with 10 bases fitting TRBD2. Germline loops: CDR1 SGHAT, CDR2 FQNNGV. With 6 bases clipped from V and 1 base from J, the junction kept 2 bases outside the gene matches. This CDR3 is built from 14 residues. The DNA of the CDR3 is TGTGCCAGCAGACTAGCGGGGACCCAAGAGACCCAGTACTTC. Translating it yields CASRLAGTQETQYF. Full variable domain (rest looked up from reference TRBV11-2 and TRBJ2-5): EAGVAQSPRYKIIEKRQSVAFWCNPISGHATLYWYQQILGQGPKLLIQFQNNGVVDDSQLPKDRFSAERLKGVDSTLKIQPAKLEDSAVYLCASRLAGTQETQYFGPGTRLLVL.

This clone is labeled medium-sized. The chain couples TRBV6-1 to TRBJ1-1; D is undetermined. Trimming left V 2 bases short and J 10 bases short, with 20 bases between. Germline loops: CDR1 MNHNS, CDR2 SASEGT. CDR3 length: 15 residues. The CDR3 nucleotides are TGTGCCAGCAGTGAAAGTTCGACAACAAGGTCTTCAGCTTTCTTT. It is translated as CASSESSTTRSSAFF.